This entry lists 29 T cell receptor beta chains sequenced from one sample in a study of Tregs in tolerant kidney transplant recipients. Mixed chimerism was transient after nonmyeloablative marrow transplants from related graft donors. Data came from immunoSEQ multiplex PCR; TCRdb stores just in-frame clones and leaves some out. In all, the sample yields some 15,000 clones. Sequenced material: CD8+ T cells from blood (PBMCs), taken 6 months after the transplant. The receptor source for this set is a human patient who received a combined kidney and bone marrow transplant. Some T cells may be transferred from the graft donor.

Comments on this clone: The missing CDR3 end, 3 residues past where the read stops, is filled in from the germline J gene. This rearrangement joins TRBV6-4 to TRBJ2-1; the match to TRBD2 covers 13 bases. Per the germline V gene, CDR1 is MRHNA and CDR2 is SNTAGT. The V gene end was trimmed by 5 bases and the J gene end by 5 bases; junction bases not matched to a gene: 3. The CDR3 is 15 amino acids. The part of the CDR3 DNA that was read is TGTGCCAGCAGTAACGGGACTAGCGGGAACAATGAG. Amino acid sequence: CASSNGTSGNNE. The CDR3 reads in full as CASSNGTSGNNEQFF.

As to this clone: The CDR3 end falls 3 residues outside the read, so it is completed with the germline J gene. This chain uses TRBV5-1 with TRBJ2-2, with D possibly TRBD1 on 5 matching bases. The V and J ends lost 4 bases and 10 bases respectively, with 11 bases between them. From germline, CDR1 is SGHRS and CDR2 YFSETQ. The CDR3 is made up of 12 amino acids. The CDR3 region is CASSAGQEELFF. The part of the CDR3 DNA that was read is TGCGCCAGCAGCGCCGGACAAGAGGAG.

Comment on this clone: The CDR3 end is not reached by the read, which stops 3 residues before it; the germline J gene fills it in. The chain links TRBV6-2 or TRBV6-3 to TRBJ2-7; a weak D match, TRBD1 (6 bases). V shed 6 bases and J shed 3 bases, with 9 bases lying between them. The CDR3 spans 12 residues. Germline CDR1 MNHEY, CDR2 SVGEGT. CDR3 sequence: CASSLDSYEQYF. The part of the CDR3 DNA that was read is TGTGCCAGCAGCCTGGACAGCTACGAG.

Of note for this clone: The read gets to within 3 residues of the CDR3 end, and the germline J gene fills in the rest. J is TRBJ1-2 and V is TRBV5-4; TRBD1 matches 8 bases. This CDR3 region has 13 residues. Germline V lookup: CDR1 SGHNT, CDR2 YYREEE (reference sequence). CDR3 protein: CASSYTGGRGYTF. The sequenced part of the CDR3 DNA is TGTGCCAGCAGCTACACAGGGGGACGCGGC.

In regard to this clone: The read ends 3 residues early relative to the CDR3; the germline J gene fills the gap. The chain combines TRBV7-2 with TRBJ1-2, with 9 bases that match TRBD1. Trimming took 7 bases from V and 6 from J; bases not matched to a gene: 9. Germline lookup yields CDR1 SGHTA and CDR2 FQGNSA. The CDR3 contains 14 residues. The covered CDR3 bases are TGTGCCAGCATCACCGGGACAGGGTGGAATGGC. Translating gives CASITGTGWNG. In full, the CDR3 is CASITGTGWNGYTF.

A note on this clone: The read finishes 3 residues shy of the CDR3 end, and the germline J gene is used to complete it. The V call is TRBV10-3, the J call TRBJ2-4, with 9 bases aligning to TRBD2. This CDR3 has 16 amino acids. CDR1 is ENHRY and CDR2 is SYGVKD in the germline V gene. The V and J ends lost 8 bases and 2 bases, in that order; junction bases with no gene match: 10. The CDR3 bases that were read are TGTGCCATCGCCCGATCCCTAGCGGGATCCAAAAACATT. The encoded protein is CAIARSLAGSKNI. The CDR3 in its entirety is CAIARSLAGSKNIQYF.

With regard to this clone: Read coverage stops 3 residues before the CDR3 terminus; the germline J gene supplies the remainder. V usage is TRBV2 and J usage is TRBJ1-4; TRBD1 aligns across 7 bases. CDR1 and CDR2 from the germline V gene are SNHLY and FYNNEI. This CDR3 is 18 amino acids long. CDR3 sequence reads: CASSRNPWTGSYNSPLFF. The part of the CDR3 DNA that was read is TGTGCCAGCAGTCGAAACCCCTGGACAGGCTCCTATAATTCACCA.

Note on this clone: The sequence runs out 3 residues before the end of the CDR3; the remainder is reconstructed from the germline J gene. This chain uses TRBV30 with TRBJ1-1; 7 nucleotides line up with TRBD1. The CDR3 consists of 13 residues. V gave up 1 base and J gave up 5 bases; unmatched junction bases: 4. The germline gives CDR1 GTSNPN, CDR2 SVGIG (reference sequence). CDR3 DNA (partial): TGTGCCTGGAGTGAAACAGGGGAGACTGAA. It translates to CAWSETGETE. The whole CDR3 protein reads CAWSETGETEAFF.

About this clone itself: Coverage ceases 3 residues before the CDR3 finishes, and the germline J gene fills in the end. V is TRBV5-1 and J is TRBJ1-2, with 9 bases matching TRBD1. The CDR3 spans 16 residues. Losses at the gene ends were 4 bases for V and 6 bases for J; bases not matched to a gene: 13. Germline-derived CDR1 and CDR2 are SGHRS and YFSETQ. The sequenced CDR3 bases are TGCGCCAGCAGCCCCAGTCCCGGGACAGGGTTTGATGGC. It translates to CASSPSPGTGFDG. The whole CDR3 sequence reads CASSPSPGTGFDGYTF. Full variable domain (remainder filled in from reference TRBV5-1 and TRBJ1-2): KAGVTQTPRYLIKTRGQQVTLSCSPISGHRSVSWYQQTPGQGLQFLFEYFSETQRNKGNFPGRFSGRQFSNSRSEMNVSTLELGDSALYLCASSPSPGTGFDGYTFGSGTRLTVV.

The part of the CDR3 DNA that was read is TGTGCCAGCAGTAGGGGGTCTGGGGGCACCGGGGAG. This codes for CASSRGSGGTGE. The whole CDR3 sequence is CASSRGSGGTGELFF. The rearrangement links TRBV2 to TRBJ2-2; a possible D gene is TRBD1 (6 bases). The sequenced fragment ends 3 residues before the CDR3 boundary, so the rest is inferred from the germline J gene. V lost 5 bases, J lost 4 bases, and 14 bases lay in between. The CDR3 is 15 amino acids. Germline lookup yields CDR1 SNHLY and CDR2 FYNNEI.

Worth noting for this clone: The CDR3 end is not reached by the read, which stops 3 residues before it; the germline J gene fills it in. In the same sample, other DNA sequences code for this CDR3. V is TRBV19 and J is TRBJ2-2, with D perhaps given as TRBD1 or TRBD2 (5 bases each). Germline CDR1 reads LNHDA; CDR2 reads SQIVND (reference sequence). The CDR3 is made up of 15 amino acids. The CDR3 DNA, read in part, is TGTGCCAGTAGTATAGGAGGGCAGGGAACTTCACCG. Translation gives CASSIGGQGTSP. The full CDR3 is CASSIGGQGTSPLFF.

CDR3 DNA (partial): TGTGCCAGCAGCCCATTGACAGGGCAAGAGACC. It codes for CASSPLTGQET. In full, the CDR3 is CASSPLTGQETQYF. This chain uses TRBV7-6 with TRBJ2-5, with TRBD1 identical over 7 bases. The DNA ends 3 residues before the CDR3 does, and the rest of the CDR3 is filled in from the germline J gene. The CDR3 contains 14 residues. Germline V gene data show CDR1 as SGHVS and CDR2 as FNYEAQ. The V gene end was trimmed by 5 bases and the J gene end by 2 bases; junction bases not matched to a gene: 5.

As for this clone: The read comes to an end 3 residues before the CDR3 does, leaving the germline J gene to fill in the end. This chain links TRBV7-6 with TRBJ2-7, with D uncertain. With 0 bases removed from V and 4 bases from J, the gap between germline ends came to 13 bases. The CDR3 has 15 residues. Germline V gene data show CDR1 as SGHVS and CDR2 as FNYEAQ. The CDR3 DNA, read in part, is TGTGCCAGCAGCTTAGCCACGACTTCAATTTACGAG. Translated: CASSLATTSIYE. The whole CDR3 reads CASSLATTSIYEQYF.

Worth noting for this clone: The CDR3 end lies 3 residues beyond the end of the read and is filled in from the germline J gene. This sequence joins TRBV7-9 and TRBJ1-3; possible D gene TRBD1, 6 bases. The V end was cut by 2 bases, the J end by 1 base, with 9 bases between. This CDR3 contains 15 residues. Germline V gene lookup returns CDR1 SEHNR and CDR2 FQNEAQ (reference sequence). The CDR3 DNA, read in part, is TGTGCCAGCAGCTTACCAGACAGGTCTGGAAACACC. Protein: CASSLPDRSGNT. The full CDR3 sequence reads CASSLPDRSGNTIYF. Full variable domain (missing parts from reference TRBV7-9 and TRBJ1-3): DTGVSQNPRHKITKRGQNVTFRCDPISEHNRLYWYRQTLGQGPEFLTYFQNEAQLEKSRLLSDRFSAERPKGSFSTLEIQRTEQGDSAMYLCASSLPDRSGNTIYFGEGSWLTVV.

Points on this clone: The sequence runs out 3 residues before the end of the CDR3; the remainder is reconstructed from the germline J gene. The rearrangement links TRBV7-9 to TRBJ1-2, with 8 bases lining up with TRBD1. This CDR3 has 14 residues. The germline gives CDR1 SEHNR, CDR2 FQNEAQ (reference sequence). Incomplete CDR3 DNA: TGTGCCAGCAGCTTATCCAGGGGGCTGAACGAC. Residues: CASSLSRGLND. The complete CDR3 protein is CASSLSRGLNDYTF.

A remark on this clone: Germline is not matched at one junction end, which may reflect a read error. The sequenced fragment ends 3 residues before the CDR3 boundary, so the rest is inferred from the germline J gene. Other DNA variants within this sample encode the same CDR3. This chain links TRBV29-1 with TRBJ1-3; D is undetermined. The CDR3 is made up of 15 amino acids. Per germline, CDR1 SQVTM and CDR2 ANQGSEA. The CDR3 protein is CSVYGGGSSGNTIYF. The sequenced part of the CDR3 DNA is TGCAGCGTTTACGGAGGCGGGAGCTCTGGAAACACA. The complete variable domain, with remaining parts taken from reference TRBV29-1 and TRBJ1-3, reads SAVISQKPSRDICQRGTSLTIQCQVDSQVTMMFWYRQQPGQSLTLIATANQGSEATYESGFVIDKFPISRPNLTFSTLTVSNMSPEDSSIYLCSVYGGGSSGNTIYFGEGSWLTVV.

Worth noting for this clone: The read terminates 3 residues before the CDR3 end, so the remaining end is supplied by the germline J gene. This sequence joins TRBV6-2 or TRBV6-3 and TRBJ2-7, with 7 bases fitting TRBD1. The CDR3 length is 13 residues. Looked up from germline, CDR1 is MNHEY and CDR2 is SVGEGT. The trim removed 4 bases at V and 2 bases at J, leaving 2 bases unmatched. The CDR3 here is CASSWDSAYEQYF. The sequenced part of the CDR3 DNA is TGTGCCAGCAGTTGGGACAGCGCCTACGAG.

The covered CDR3 bases are TGTGCCAGCAGCTTTGGGACTAGCGGGATCTATGAG. Its translation: CASSFGTSGIYE. The complete CDR3 reads CASSFGTSGIYEQFF. V and J are TRBV7-7 and TRBJ2-1, with 13 nucleotides matching TRBD2. The CDR3 end falls 3 residues outside the read, so it is completed with the germline J gene. The CDR3 spans 15 residues. Germline values: CDR1 SSHAT, CDR2 FNYEAQ (reference sequence). Trimming at V came to 3 bases and at J to 8 bases, leaving 4 bases not matched to a gene.

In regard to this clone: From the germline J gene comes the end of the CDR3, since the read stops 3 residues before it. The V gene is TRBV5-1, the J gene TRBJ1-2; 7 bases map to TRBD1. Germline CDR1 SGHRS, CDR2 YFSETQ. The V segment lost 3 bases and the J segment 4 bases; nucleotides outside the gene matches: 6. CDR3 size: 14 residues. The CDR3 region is CASSWTGGGYGYTF. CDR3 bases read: TGCGCCAGCAGCTGGACAGGAGGCGGCTATGGC.

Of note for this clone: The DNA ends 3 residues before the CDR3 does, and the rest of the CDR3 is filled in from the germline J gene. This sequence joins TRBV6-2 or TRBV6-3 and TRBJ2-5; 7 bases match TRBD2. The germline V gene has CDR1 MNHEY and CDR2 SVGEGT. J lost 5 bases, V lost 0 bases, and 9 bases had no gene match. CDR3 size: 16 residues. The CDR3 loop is CASSYSKIAGVETQYF. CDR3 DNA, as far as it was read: TGTGCCAGCAGTTACTCGAAGATTGCGGGAGTGGAGACC.

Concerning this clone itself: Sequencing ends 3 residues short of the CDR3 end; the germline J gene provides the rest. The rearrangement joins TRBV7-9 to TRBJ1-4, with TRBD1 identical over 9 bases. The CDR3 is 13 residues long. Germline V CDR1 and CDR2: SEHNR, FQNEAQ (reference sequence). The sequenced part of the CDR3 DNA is TGTGCCAGTCGTCTCGACAGGGGGGGGAAA. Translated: CASRLDRGGK. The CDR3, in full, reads CASRLDRGGKLFF.

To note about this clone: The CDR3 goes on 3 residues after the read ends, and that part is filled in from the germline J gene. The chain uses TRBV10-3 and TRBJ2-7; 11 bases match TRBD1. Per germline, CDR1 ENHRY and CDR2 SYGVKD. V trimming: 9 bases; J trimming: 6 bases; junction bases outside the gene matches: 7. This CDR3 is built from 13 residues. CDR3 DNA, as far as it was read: TGTGCCATAGCGGGACAGGGGGATCTCGAG. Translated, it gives CAIAGQGDLE. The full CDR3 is CAIAGQGDLEQYF.

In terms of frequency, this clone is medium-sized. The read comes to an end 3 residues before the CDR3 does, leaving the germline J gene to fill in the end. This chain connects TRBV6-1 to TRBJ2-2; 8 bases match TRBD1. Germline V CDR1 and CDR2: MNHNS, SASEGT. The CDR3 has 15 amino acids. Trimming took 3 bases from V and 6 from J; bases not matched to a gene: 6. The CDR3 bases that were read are TGTGCCAGCAGTGACCGGACAGGGTGGGCCGGGGAG. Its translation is CASSDRTGWAGE. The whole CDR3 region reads CASSDRTGWAGELFF.

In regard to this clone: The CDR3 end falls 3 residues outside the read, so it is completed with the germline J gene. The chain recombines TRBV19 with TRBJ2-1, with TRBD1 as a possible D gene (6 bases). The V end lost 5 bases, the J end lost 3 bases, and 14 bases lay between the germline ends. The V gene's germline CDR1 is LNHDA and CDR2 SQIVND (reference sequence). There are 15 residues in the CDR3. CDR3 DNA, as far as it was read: TGTGCCAGTAGTGCACCGGGACACCTCTACAATGAG. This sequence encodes CASSAPGHLYNE. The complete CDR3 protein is CASSAPGHLYNEQFF.

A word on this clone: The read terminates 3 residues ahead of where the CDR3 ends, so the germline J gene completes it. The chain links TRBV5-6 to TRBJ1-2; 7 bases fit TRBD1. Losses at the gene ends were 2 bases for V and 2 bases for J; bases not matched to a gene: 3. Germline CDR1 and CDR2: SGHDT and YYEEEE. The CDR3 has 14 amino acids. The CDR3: CASSFDRVNYGYTF. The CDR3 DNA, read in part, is TGTGCCAGCAGCTTTGACAGGGTAAACTATGGC.

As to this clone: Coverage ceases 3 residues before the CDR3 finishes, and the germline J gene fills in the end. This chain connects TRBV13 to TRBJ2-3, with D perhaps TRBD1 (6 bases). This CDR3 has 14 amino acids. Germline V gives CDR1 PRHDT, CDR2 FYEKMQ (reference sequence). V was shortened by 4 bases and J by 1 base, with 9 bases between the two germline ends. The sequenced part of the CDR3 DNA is TGTGCCAGCAGCTCCTCAGGGGGCACAGATACG. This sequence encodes CASSSSGGTDT. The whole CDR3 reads CASSSSGGTDTQYF.

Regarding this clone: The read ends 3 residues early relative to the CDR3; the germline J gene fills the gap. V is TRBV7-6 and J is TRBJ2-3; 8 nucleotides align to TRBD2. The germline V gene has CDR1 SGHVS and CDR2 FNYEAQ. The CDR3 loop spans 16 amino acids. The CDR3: CASSPSGGLKQETQYF. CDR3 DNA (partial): TGTGCCAGCAGCCCAAGCGGGGGCCTCAAACAAGAGACG.

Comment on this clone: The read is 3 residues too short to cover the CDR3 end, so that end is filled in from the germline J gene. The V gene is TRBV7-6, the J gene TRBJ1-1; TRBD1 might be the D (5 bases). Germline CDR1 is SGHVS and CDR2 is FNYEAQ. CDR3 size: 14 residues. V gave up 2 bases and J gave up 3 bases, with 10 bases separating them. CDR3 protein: CASSLRQGDTEAFF. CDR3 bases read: TGTGCCAGCAGCTTAAGGCAGGGCGACACTGAA.

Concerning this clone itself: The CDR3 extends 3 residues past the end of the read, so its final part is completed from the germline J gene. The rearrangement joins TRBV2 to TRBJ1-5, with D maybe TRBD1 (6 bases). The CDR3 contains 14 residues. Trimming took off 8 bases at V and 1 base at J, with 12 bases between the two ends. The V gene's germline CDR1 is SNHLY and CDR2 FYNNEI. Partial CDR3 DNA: TGTGCCAGCCGACTAAGGGGGAGCAATCAGCCC. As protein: CASRLRGSNQP. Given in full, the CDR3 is CASRLRGSNQPQHF.